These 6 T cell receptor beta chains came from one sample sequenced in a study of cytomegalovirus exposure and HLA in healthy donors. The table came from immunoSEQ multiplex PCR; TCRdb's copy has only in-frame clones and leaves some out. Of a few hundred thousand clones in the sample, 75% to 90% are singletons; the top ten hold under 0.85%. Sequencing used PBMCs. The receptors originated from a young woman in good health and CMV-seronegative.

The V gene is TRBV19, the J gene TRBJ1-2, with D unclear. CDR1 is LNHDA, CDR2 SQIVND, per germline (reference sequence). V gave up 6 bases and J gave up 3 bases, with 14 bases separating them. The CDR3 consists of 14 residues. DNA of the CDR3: TGTGCCAGTAGCCCCCCTGCAGAATACTATGGCTACACCTTC. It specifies CASSPPAEYYGYTF.

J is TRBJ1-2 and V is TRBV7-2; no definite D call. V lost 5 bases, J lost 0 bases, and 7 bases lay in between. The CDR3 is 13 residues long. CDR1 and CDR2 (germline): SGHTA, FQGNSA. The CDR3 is CASSPTTNYGYTF. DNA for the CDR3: TGTGCCAGCAGCCCGACTACTAACTATGGCTACACCTTC.

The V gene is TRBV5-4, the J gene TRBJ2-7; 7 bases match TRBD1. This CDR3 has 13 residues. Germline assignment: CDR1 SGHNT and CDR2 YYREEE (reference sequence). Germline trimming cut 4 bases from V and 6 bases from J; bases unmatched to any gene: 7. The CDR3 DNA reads TGTGCCAGCAGCCGACAGGGCTTACCCGAGCAGTACTTC. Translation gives CASSRQGLPEQYF. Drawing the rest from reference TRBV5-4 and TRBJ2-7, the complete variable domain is ETGVTQSPTHLIKTRGQQVTLRCSSQSGHNTVSWYQQALGQGPQFIFQYYREEENGRGNFPPRFSGLQFPNYSSELNVNALELDDSALYLCASSRQGLPEQYFGPGTRLTVT.

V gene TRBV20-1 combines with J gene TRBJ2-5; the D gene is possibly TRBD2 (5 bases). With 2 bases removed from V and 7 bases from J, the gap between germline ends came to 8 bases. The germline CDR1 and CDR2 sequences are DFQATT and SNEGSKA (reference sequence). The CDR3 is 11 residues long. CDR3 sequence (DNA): TGCAGTGCTAGATTGGCGGGGACCCAGTACTTC. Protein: CSARLAGTQYF.

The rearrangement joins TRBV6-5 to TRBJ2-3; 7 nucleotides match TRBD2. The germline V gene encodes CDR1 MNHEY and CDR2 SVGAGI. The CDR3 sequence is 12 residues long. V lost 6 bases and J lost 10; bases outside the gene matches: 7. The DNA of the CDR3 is TGTGCCAGCAGCATGACTAGCAGCCCGCAGTATTTT. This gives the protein CASSMTSSPQYF.

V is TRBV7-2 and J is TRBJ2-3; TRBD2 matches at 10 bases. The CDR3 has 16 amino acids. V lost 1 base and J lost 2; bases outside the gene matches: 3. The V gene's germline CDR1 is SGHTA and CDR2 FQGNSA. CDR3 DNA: TGTGCCAGCAGCTTAGTTGGGACTAGCGTCACAGATACGCAGTATTTT. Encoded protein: CASSLVGTSVTDTQYF.